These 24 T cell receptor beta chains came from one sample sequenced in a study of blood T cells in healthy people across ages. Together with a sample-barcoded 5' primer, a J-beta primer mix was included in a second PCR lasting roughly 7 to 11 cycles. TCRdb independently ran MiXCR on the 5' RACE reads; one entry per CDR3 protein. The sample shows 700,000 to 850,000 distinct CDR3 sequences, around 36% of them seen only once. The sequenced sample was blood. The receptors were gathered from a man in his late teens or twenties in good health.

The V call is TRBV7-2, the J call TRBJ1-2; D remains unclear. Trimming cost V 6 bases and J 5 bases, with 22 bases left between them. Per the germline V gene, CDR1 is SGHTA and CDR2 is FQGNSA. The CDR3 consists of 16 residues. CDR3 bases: TGTGCCAGCAGTTTAACCGTAACGTGGATTGGTTATGGCTACACCTTC. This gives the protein CASSLTVTWIGYGYTF.

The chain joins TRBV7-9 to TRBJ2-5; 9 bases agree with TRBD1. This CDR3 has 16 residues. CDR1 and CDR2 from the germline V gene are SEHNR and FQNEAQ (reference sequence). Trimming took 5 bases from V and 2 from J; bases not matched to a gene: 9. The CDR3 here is CASSPRTDRGQETQYF. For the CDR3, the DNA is TGTGCCAGCAGCCCTAGGACAGACAGGGGGCAAGAGACCCAGTACTTC.

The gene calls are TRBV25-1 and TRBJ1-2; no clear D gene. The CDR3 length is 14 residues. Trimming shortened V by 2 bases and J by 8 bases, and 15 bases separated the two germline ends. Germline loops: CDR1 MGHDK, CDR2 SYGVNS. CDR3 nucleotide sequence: TGTGCCAGCAGTGAAACTGGCGCTAATAACGGCTACACCTTC. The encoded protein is CASSETGANNGYTF.

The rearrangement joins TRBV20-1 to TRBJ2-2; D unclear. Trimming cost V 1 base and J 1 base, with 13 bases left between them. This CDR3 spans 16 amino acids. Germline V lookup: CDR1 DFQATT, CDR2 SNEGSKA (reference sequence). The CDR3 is CSARGSGRMNTGELFF. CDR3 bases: TGCAGTGCTAGAGGGTCGGGCAGGATGAACACCGGGGAGCTGTTTTTT.

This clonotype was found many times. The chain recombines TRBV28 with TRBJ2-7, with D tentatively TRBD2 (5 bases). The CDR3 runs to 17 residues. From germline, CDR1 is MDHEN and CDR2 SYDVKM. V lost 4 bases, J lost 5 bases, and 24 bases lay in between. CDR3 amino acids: CASSSGKAYRLIDEQYF. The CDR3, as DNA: TGTGCCAGCAGTTCCGGGAAGGCTTACCGGTTGATCGACGAGCAGTACTTC. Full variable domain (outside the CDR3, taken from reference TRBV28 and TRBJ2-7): DVKVTQSSRYLVKRTGEKVFLECVQDMDHENMFWYRQDPGLGLRLIYFSYDVKMKEKGDIPEGYSVSREKKERFSLILESASTNQTSMYLCASSSGKAYRLIDEQYFGPGTRLTVT.

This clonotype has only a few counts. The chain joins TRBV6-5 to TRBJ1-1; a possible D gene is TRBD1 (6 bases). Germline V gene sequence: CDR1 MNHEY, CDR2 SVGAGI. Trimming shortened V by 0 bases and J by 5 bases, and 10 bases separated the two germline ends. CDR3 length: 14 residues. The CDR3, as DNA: TGTGCCAGCAGTTACTCTAGGGGGATGACTGAAGCTTTCTTT. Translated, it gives CASSYSRGMTEAFF.

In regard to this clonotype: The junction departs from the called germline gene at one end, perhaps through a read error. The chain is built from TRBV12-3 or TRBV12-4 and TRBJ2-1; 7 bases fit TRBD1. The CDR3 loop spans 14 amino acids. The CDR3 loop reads CASSLETGLETQFF. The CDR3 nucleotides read TGTGCTAGCAGTTTAGAGACAGGGTTAGAGACCCAGTTCTTC.

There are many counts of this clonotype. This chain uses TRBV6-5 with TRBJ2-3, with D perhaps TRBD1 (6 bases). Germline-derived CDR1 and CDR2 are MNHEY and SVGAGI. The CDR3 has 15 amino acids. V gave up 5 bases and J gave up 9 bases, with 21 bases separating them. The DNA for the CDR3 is TGTGCCAGCAGTAACCCGGACAGTCCCCGAGGGACGCAGTATTTT. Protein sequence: CASSNPDSPRGTQYF.

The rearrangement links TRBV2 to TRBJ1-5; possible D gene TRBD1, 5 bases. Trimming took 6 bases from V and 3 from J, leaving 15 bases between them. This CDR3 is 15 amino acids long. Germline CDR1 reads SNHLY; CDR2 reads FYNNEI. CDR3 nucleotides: TGTGCCAGCAGCGCCGGGGAGGGGTACAATCAGCCCCAGCATTTT. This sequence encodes CASSAGEGYNQPQHF.

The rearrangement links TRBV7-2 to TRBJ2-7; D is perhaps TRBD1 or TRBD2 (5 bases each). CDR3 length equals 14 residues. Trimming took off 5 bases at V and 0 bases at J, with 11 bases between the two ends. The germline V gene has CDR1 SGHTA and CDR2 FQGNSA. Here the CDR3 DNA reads TGTGCCAGCAGCCTGGGGGACCTCTCCTACGAGCAGTACTTC. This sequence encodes CASSLGDLSYEQYF.

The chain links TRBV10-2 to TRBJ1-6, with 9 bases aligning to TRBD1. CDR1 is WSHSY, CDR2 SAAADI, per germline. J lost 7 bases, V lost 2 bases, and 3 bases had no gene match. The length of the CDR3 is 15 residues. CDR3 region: CASSERDRENSPLHF. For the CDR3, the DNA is TGCGCCAGCAGTGAGAGGGACAGGGAGAATTCACCCCTCCACTTT.

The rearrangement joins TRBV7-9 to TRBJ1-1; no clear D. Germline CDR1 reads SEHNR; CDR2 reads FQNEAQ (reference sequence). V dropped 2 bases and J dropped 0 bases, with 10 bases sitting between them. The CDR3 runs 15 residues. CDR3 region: CASSLMTCMNTEAFF. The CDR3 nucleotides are TGTGCCAGCAGCTTAATGACATGTATGAACACTGAAGCTTTCTTT.

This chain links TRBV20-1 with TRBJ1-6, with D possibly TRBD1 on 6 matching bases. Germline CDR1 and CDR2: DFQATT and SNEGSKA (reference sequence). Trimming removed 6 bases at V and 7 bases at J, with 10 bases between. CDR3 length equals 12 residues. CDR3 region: CSASGQNSPLHF. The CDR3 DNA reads TGCAGTGCCAGCGGACAGAATTCACCCCTCCACTTT.

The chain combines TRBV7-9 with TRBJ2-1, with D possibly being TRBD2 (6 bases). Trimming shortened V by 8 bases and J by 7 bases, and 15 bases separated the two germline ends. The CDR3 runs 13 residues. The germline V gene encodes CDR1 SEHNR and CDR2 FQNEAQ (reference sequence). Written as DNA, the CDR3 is TGTGCCAGCGGCCCGGGACTGCCAAATGAGCAGTTCTTC. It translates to CASGPGLPNEQFF.

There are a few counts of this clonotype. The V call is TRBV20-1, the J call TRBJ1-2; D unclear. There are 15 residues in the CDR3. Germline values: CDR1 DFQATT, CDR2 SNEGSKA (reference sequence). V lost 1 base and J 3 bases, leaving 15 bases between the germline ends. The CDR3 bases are TGCAGTGCTAGAGCCATGAACTCGGGCGACTATGGCTACACCTTC. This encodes CSARAMNSGDYGYTF.

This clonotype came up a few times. The CDR3 region is CATDPTGGLDDQPQHF. The CDR3 bases are TGTGCCACAGACCCAACGGGAGGGTTAGACGATCAGCCCCAGCATTTT. This rearrangement joins TRBV10-3 to TRBJ1-5; D is unclear. Trimming pared 10 bases from V and 5 bases from J, leaving 24 bases between. The CDR3 sequence is 16 residues long. Germline lookup yields CDR1 ENHRY and CDR2 SYGVKD.

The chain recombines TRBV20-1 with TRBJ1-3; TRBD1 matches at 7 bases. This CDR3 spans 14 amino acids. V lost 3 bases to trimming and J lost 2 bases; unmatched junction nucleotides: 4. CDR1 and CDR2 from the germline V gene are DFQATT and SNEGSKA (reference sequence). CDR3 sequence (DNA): TGCAGTGCTAGGGCACAGGGGACTGGAAACACCATATATTTT. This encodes CSARAQGTGNTIYF.

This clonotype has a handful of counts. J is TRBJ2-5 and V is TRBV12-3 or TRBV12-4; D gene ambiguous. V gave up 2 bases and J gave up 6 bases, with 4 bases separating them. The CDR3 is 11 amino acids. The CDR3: CASSLSQTQYF. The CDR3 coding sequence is TGTGCCAGCAGTTTATCCCAGACCCAGTACTTC.

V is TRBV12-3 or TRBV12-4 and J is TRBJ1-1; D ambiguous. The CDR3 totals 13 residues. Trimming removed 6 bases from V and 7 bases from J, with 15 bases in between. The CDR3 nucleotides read TGTGCCAGCAGCCAAGGGTTTTCTGATGAAGCTTTCTTT. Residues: CASSQGFSDEAFF.

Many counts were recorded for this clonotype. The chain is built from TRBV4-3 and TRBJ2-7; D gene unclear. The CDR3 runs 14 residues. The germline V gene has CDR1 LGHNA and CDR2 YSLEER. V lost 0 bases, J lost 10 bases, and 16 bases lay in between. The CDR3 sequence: CASSQDSDSLFQYF. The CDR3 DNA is TGCGCCAGCAGCCAAGATTCAGACTCGCTGTTTCAGTACTTC.

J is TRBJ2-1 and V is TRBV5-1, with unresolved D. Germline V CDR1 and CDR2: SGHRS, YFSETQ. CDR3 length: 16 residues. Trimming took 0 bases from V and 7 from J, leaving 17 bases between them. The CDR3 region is CASSLGARSTENEQFF. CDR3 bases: TGCGCCAGCAGCTTGGGGGCGCGGTCAACAGAGAATGAGCAGTTCTTC.

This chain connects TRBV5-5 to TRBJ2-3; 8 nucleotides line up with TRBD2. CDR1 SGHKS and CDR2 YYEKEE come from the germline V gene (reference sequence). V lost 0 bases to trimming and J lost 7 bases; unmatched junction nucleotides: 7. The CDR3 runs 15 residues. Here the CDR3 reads CASSLGTGGRNTQYF. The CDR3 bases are TGTGCCAGCAGCTTGGGTACGGGGGGGCGAAATACGCAGTATTTT.

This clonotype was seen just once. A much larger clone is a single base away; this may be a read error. As DNA, the CDR3 is TGCAGCGGGGTACCTGTCGGGTACCCTCAAGAGACCCAGTTCTTC. The encoded protein is CSGVPVGYPQETQFF. This chain joins TRBV29-1 and TRBJ2-5; D call uncertain. The better agreement between TRBJ2-1 and the DNA end casts doubt on the J call. This CDR3 has 15 residues. The V gene's germline CDR1 is SQVTM and CDR2 ANQGSEA.

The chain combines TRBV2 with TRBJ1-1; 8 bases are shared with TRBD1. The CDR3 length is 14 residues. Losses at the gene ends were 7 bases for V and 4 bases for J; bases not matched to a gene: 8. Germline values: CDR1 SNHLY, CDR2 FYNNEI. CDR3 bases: TGTGCCAGCACGGCTGGTACAGGGGGCACTGAAGCTTTCTTT. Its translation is CASTAGTGGTEAFF. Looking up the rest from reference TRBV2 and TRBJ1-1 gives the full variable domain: EPEVTQTPSHQVTQMGQEVILRCVPISNHLYFYWYRQILGQKVEFLVSFYNNEISEKSEIFDDQFSVERPDGSNFTLKIRSTKLEDSAMYFCASTAGTGGTEAFFGQGTRLTVV.